What follows are 26 T cell receptor beta chains derived from one specimen sequenced in a study of T cell changes during pregnancy in multiple sclerosis. Assay used: immunoSEQ multiplex PCR; TCRdb lists only in-frame clones, some missing. The sample yields more than 35,000 clones, 90% seen once. The material sequenced was CD4+ T cells from peripheral blood mononuclear cells, taken in the first trimester of pregnancy. The receptor set was obtained from a female donor in good health, enrolled as a control in a pregnancy study.

V and J are TRBV30 and TRBJ2-7; the D gene is possibly TRBD1 (5 bases). The CDR3 has 12 amino acids. The ends were cut back, 2 bases at V and 7 bases at J, with 12 bases in the middle. Germline V gene sequence: CDR1 GTSNPN, CDR2 SVGIG (reference sequence). CDR3 sequence: CAWSPGRQEQYF. Written as DNA, the CDR3 is TGTGCCTGGAGTCCCGGCAGACAGGAGCAGTACTTC.

The V gene is TRBV6-1, the J gene TRBJ1-4; D may be TRBD1 (5 bases). V lost 5 bases, J lost 0 bases, and 10 bases lay in between. Germline CDR1 and CDR2: MNHNS and SASEGT. The CDR3 is made up of 15 amino acids. The CDR3 nucleotides are TGTGCCAGCAGTTTATCGGGGGCAACTAATGAAAAACTGTTTTTT. Its translation: CASSLSGATNEKLFF.

The chain carries TRBV6-4 and TRBJ2-7, with D maybe TRBD2 (5 bases). The CDR3 runs 12 residues. CDR1 is MRHNA, CDR2 SNTAGT, per germline. V was cut by 3 bases and J by 11 bases, with 14 bases left in between. Here the CDR3 DNA reads TGTGCCAGCAGTGAAGGAGGTAGGGCTGAGTACTTC. Translation: CASSEGGRAEYF.

V gene TRBV19 combines with J gene TRBJ2-5, with 7 bases aligning to TRBD2. Germline V lookup: CDR1 LNHDA, CDR2 SQIVND (reference sequence). The junction had 3 bases not matched to a gene; V was cut back by 6 bases and J by 5 bases. The CDR3 spans 12 residues. This CDR3 is CASSNGGETQYF. The CDR3 DNA is TGTGCCAGTAGCAACGGGGGGGAGACCCAGTACTTC.

This chain connects TRBV6-5 to TRBJ2-5, with D possibly TRBD2 on 5 matching bases. The J call may be mistaken, given a closer DNA end match to TRBJ2-7. Germline CDR1 MNHEY, CDR2 SVGAGI. The CDR3 length is 14 residues. The CDR3 here is CASSYRGSDYEQYF. CDR3 coding DNA: TGTGCCAGCAGTTACCGGGGAAGTGACTACGAGCAGTACTTC.

In nucleotides, the CDR3 is TGTGCCAGCCAGCGGGGGCCCTCCGGGAACGAGCAGTACTTC. This gives the protein CASQRGPSGNEQYF. The rearrangement uses TRBV2 and TRBJ2-7, with 8 bases fitting TRBD2. Trimming removed 8 bases from V and 5 bases from J; junction bases left unmatched: 11. The CDR3 runs 14 residues. Germline CDR1 and CDR2: SNHLY and FYNNEI.

This chain joins TRBV6-6 and TRBJ1-6; D gene unclear. Germline CDR1 reads MNHNY; CDR2 reads SVGAGI (reference sequence). The V and J ends lost 8 bases and 7 bases respectively, with 18 bases between them. The CDR3 loop spans 15 amino acids. The CDR3 loop is CASRRSDVSNSPLHF. The CDR3 DNA follows: TGTGCCAGCCGCAGGTCAGATGTATCAAATTCACCCCTCCACTTT.

The V gene is TRBV5-5, the J gene TRBJ1-5, with 9 bases identical to TRBD1. The ends lost 3 bases at V and 4 bases at J; junction bases unmatched: 5. The CDR3 contains 15 residues. Germline lookup yields CDR1 SGHKS and CDR2 YYEKEE (reference sequence). The CDR3 loop reads CASSSTGGGNQPQHF. The CDR3 bases are TGTGCCAGCAGCTCGACAGGGGGGGGAAATCAGCCCCAGCATTTT.

The V gene is TRBV6-5, the J gene TRBJ1-1; 11 bases are shared with TRBD1. The V and J ends lost 5 bases and 3 bases, in that order; junction bases with no gene match: 2. The germline gives CDR1 MNHEY, CDR2 SVGAGI. The CDR3 spans 14 residues. The CDR3 DNA is TGTGCCAGCAGTCGGGACAGGGGGTACACTGAAGCTTTCTTT. Encoded protein: CASSRDRGYTEAFF.

The chain is built from TRBV7-2 and TRBJ2-2; weak D call: TRBD2 (5 bases). V shed 7 bases and J shed 3 bases, with 15 bases lying between them. CDR1 SGHTA and CDR2 FQGNSA come from the germline V gene. This CDR3 has 15 amino acids. The CDR3 bases are TGTGCCAGCAACCCGGGAACCACTTACACCGGGGAGCTGTTTTTT. This codes for CASNPGTTYTGELFF.

This clone was counted only a few times. The chain joins TRBV6-1 to TRBJ2-7; 9 bases line up with TRBD1. Per the germline V gene, CDR1 is MNHNS and CDR2 is SASEGT. This CDR3 region has 15 residues. V was pared by 6 bases and J by 3 bases, with 9 bases of the junction left unmatched. In DNA form, the CDR3 reads TGTGCCAGCAGGGCCACAGGGGGCGGTTTCTACGAGCAGTACTTC. Protein product: CASRATGGGFYEQYF.

This clone was observed once. The chain carries TRBV12-1 and TRBJ2-2; the table assigns TRBD2, which was not confirmed against the DNA. TRBV12-1 constitutes a pseudogene. This CDR3 has 17 amino acids. CDR3 bases: TGTGCCAGCAGCCATCCCAGCCTCACGGGGGGGACCGGGGAGCTGTTTTTT. It is translated as CASSHPSLTGGTGELFF.

Points on this clone: The sample carries other DNA sequences with the same CDR3. The V gene is TRBV28, the J gene TRBJ1-5; the D is unclear. Trimming pared 4 bases from V and 5 bases from J, leaving 3 bases between. This CDR3 spans 11 amino acids. CDR1 and CDR2 from the germline V gene are MDHEN and SYDVKM. The CDR3 sequence is CASSSDQPQHF. The CDR3 region has the DNA TGTGCCAGCAGTTCAGATCAGCCCCAGCATTTT. The complete variable domain, with remaining parts taken from reference TRBV28 and TRBJ1-5, reads DVKVTQSSRYLVKRTGEKVFLECVQDMDHENMFWYRQDPGLGLRLIYFSYDVKMKEKGDIPEGYSVSREKKERFSLILESASTNQTSMYLCASSSDQPQHFGDGTRLSIL.

The chain uses TRBV18 and TRBJ1-4; 9 bases are shared with TRBD1. The CDR3 covers 16 residues. Trimming took 4 bases from V and 4 from J; bases not matched to a gene: 7. In germline, CDR1 is KGHSH, CDR2 LQKENI. CDR3 region: CASSLSSGQGNEKLFF. The CDR3 DNA is TGTGCCAGCTCACTTTCCTCGGGACAGGGTAATGAAAAACTGTTTTTT.

The chain couples TRBV28 to TRBJ2-2, with 12 bases fitting TRBD1. The V gene's germline CDR1 is MDHEN and CDR2 SYDVKM. After removal of 7 bases from V and 5 bases from J, the junction contained 8 bases not matched to a gene. CDR3 length equals 16 residues. CDR3 residues: CASTGSGQGATGELFF. In nucleotides, the CDR3 is TGTGCCAGCACCGGCTCGGGACAGGGGGCGACCGGGGAGCTGTTTTTT.

The rearrangement uses TRBV5-1 and TRBJ2-7; D possibly corresponds to TRBD1 (6 bases). The V gene lost 1 base and the J gene lost 5 bases, with 7 bases spanning the gap. Germline lookup yields CDR1 SGHRS and CDR2 YFSETQ. This CDR3 region has 12 residues. The DNA for the CDR3 is TGCGCCAGCAGCTTGTCAGGGGACGAGCAGTACTTC. It specifies CASSLSGDEQYF.

The CDR3 loop reads CASTQGQIRTEAFF. The CDR3 DNA follows: TGTGCCAGCACCCAGGGACAGATCCGCACTGAAGCTTTCTTT. The chain carries TRBV7-3 and TRBJ1-1; 7 positions match TRBD1. From germline, CDR1 is SGHTA and CDR2 FQGTGA. The junction had 9 bases not matched to a gene; V was cut back by 7 bases and J by 4 bases. CDR3 length: 14 residues.

CDR3 in DNA: TGTGCCAGCAGTTACGCCGGGGGAGGGGGAGGTGAAAAACTGTTTTTT. Its translation is CASSYAGGGGGEKLFF. The J gene is TRBJ1-4, the V gene TRBV6-5; D may be TRBD1 (6 bases). V lost 2 bases and J 7 bases, leaving 17 bases between the germline ends. The germline CDR1 and CDR2 sequences are MNHEY and SVGAGI. The CDR3 runs to 16 residues.

In its sample, this clone was seen once. This chain joins TRBV18 and TRBJ2-3; TRBD1 matches 7 bases. The CDR3 consists of 16 residues. The germline V gene encodes CDR1 KGHSH and CDR2 LQKENI. V gave up 2 bases and J gave up 4 bases; unmatched junction bases: 9. CDR3 nucleotides: TGTGCCAGCTCACCAACGACAGGGTCCTTAGCAGATACGCAGTATTTT. It codes for CASSPTTGSLADTQYF.

This chain uses TRBV28 with TRBJ2-2; D not certain. The CDR3 extends over 11 amino acids. Germline V gene lookup returns CDR1 MDHEN and CDR2 SYDVKM. The germline V and J ends were trimmed by 6 bases and 8 bases, with 7 bases remaining between them. The DNA for the CDR3 is TGTGCCAGCAGCCCTAAAGGGGAGCTGTTTTTT. It yields the protein CASSPKGELFF.

The CDR3 sequence is CASSPRRRVQETQYF. CDR3 DNA: TGTGCCAGCTCACCACGTAGAAGAGTACAAGAGACCCAGTACTTC. V usage is TRBV18 and J usage is TRBJ2-5; D not resolved. V was pared by 1 base and J by 2 bases, with 11 bases between. The CDR3 contains 15 residues. Germline CDR1 KGHSH, CDR2 LQKENI.

The rearrangement joins TRBV7-2 to TRBJ1-2, with a possible D match to TRBD1 (5 bases). The CDR3 sequence is 14 residues long. The germline V gene encodes CDR1 SGHTA and CDR2 FQGNSA. Trimming took off 1 base at V and 1 base at J, with 7 bases between the two ends. The CDR3 sequence: CASSLGDSNYGYTF. The CDR3 DNA sequence: TGTGCCAGCAGCTTAGGTGACAGTAACTATGGCTACACCTTC.

The chain recombines TRBV4-1 with TRBJ2-1; 13 bases are shared with TRBD2. CDR1 is MGHRA and CDR2 is YSYEKL in the germline V gene. The V gene end was trimmed by 0 bases and the J gene end by 7 bases; junction bases not matched to a gene: 3. This CDR3 is 16 amino acids long. The CDR3 bases are TGCGCCAGCAGCCAAGATCCGACTAGCGGGGGGAATGAGCAGTTCTTC. Amino acid sequence: CASSQDPTSGGNEQFF.

CDR3 sequence reads: CASSRRDRDNSPLHF. CDR3 in DNA: TGTGCCAGCAGCCGAAGGGACAGGGATAATTCACCCCTCCACTTT. The J gene is TRBJ1-6, the V gene TRBV7-2; 9 positions match TRBD1. Trimming took 5 bases from V and 5 from J; bases not matched to a gene: 4. The CDR3 is 15 residues long. Germline-derived CDR1 and CDR2 are SGHTA and FQGNSA.

This clone has a single count. At one end the junction does not follow the germline gene, possibly because of a read error. The chain links TRBV30 to TRBJ1-2, with D possibly being TRBD1 (5 bases). CDR1 GTSNPN and CDR2 SVGIG come from the germline V gene (reference sequence). The CDR3 extends over 12 amino acids. CDR3 sequence (DNA): TGTGCCTGGGGAGGGGCCGGGTCTCTTCATAACTTC. Its protein is CAWGGAGSLHNF. Filled out from reference TRBV30 and TRBJ1-2, the complete variable domain reads SQTIHQWPATLVQPVGSPLSLECTVEGTSNPNLYWYRQAAGRGLQLLFYSVGIGQISSEVPQNLSASRPQDRQFILSSKKLLLSDSGFYLCAWGGAGSLHNFGSGTRLTVV.

The chain combines TRBV7-9 with TRBJ2-1; D is uncertain. The germline CDR1 and CDR2 sequences are SEHNR and FQNEAQ (reference sequence). With 4 bases removed from V and 7 bases from J, the gap between germline ends came to 8 bases. The CDR3 runs 12 residues. CDR3 nucleotides: TGTGCCAGCAGCTCGAGCTTTAATGAGCAGTTCTTC. It translates to CASSSSFNEQFF.